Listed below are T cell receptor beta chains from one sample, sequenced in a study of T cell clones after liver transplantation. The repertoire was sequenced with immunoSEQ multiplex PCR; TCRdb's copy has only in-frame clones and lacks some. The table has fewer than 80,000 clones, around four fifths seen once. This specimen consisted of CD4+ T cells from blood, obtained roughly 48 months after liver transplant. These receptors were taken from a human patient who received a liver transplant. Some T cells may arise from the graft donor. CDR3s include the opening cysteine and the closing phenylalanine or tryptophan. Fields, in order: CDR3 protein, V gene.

CDR3aa: CASSEGTSGTNEQFF
v_gene: TRBV25-1

CDR3aa: CASSEGGGKTQYF
v_gene: TRBV10-1

CDR3aa: CASSHGTSGYEQYF
v_gene: TRBV18

CDR3aa: CASAGVAGGPALPDTQYF
v_gene: TRBV19

CDR3aa: CASSPIGGSGANVLTF
v_gene: TRBV11-2

CDR3aa: CASSLDPTSGTQFF
v_gene: TRBV11-2

CDR3aa: CASSHRESYGYTF
v_gene: TRBV6-6

CDR3aa: CAWSGSYRDSGGYTF
v_gene: TRBV30

CDR3aa: CASRIAGGPYNEQFF
v_gene: TRBV11-2

CDR3aa: CASSLWSVKNIQYF
v_gene: TRBV5-4

CDR3aa: CASSPRTGVTNNEQFF
v_gene: TRBV5-5

CDR3aa: CASRYRANTGELFF
v_gene: TRBV5-1

CDR3aa: CASSVGSLQETQYF
v_gene: TRBV9

CDR3aa: CASRRQGGATEAFF
v_gene: TRBV6-4

CDR3aa: CASGLTSGGAVQETQYF
v_gene: TRBV12-5

CDR3aa: CASSLGAGVHNEQFF
v_gene: TRBV7-2

CDR3aa: CASNRLASGGYNEQFF
v_gene: TRBV6-6

CDR3aa: CASRPTGGDSGNTIYF
v_gene: TRBV7-2

CDR3aa: CASSRDRSITGELFF
v_gene: TRBV18

CDR3aa: CASSLAGGPSTGELFF
v_gene: TRBV7-2

CDR3aa: CASQWTPGDGYTF
v_gene: TRBV2

CDR3aa: CATSSPRTGGAYNEQFF
v_gene: TRBV15

CDR3aa: CASSEGAKNIQYF
v_gene: TRBV28

CDR3aa: CASSVQGYEQYF
v_gene: TRBV18

CDR3aa: CASSSTGVGSGNTIYF
v_gene: TRBV4-3

CDR3aa: CASRTKDAGNSPLHF
v_gene: TRBV5-1

CDR3aa: CASSFLEQTQDSRNQPQHF
v_gene: TRBV28

CDR3aa: CASSQTRGETQYF
v_gene: TRBV4-1

CDR3aa: CASSPARDYNEQFF
v_gene: TRBV6-6

CDR3aa: CASSPGQGSYNEQFF
v_gene: TRBV7-2

CDR3aa: CASSSRPGGNEKLFF
v_gene: TRBV9

CDR3aa: CASSRDSGGETQYF
v_gene: TRBV11-2

CDR3aa: CASSTVLPINEKLFF
v_gene: TRBV2

CDR3aa: CASSPRRGASLGANVLTF
v_gene: TRBV4-3

CDR3aa: CASSLADRSSYNSPLHF
v_gene: TRBV5-4

CDR3aa: CASGGSGANVLTF
v_gene: TRBV6-6

CDR3aa: CASSGSGTAYGYTF
v_gene: TRBV25-1

CDR3aa: CASSPQSGRTSTYEQYF
v_gene: TRBV7-2

CDR3aa: CASSLRGASYEQYF
v_gene: TRBV7-2

CDR3aa: CASSSLQGVYGYTF
v_gene: TRBV5-6

CDR3aa: CASSFGGNQPQHF
v_gene: TRBV7-9

CDR3aa: CASSRSYYNEQFF
v_gene: TRBV27

CDR3aa: CASSEPGATNEKLFF
v_gene: TRBV6-1

CDR3aa: CASRAPSGNTIYF
v_gene: TRBV6-5

CDR3aa: CASSLEGQGHSYEQYF
v_gene: TRBV5-1

CDR3aa: CSVDQQGGTEAFF
v_gene: TRBV29-1

CDR3aa: CASSSLAGDDTQYF
v_gene: TRBV5-1

CDR3aa: CASSQDDRATYEQYF
v_gene: TRBV4-3

CDR3aa: CASAHLQTQYF
v_gene: TRBV30